This T cell receptor beta chain was found in a study of blood T cell repertoires in COVID-19. The CDR3 runs 13 residues. The V end was cut by 2 bases, the J end by 3 bases, with 6 bases between. Germline lookup yields CDR1 WNHNN and CDR2 SYGVQD (reference sequence). The repertoire was sequenced with immunoSEQ multiplex PCR; TCRdb's copy has only in-frame clones and lacks some. Among about 86,000 clones listed, 70% to 90% were seen once. The TCR was taken from a middle-aged man with acute or convalescent COVID-19. J is TRBJ2-3 and V is TRBV10-1, with D unresolved. Source material: peripheral blood. In nucleotides, the CDR3 is TGCGCCAGCAGTGAGGCAGGTACAGATACGCAGTATTTT. Translating gives CASSEAGTDTQYF.